This is a list of T cell receptor beta chains from one sample in a study of T cells in Graves' hyperthyroidism and ophthalmopathy. TCRdb fed the multiplex PCR reads into MiXCR, producing one record per CDR3 protein. The sample shows more than 500,000 distinct CDR3 sequences, about 16% of them seen only once. The sample was blood. These receptors all come from a young woman with Graves' ophthalmopathy. The CDR3 runs from the conserved cysteine through the conserved F or W. Fields, in order: J gene, V gene, clone size, D gene, CDR3 protein, CDR3 DNA. A D gene is named only where the DNA matches it firmly. Expanded clones are given a class, and other clones once, few, many or no size at all.

j_gene: TRBJ1-2
v_gene: TRBV9
abundance: NA
d_gene: TRBD1
CDR3aa: CASSVSGQGSGYTF
CDR3nt: TGTGCCAGCAGCGTATCTGGACAGGGGAGCGGCTACACCTTC

j_gene: TRBJ1-4
v_gene: TRBV12-3/TRBV12-4
abundance: NA
d_gene: NA
CDR3aa: CASTKDPINEKLFF
CDR3nt: TGTGCCAGCACAAAGGACCCCATTAATGAAAAACTGTTTTTT

j_gene: TRBJ2-6
v_gene: TRBV2
abundance: many
d_gene: NA
CDR3aa: CASSEGFSGANVLTF
CDR3nt: TGTGCCAGCAGTGAAGGTTTCTCTGGGGCCAACGTCCTGACTTTC

j_gene: TRBJ2-2
v_gene: TRBV29-1
abundance: few
d_gene: NA
CDR3aa: CSVEGNGRGELFF
CDR3nt: TGCAGCGTTGAAGGAAATGGGCGGGGGGAGCTGTTTTTT

j_gene: TRBJ2-2
v_gene: TRBV20-1
abundance: NA
d_gene: NA
CDR3aa: CSARDQGRTGELFF
CDR3nt: TGCAGTGCTAGAGATCAGGGGCGCACCGGGGAGCTGTTTTTT

j_gene: TRBJ2-1
v_gene: TRBV12-3/TRBV12-4
abundance: NA
d_gene: TRBD2
CDR3aa: CASSTSGIESVDEQFF
CDR3nt: TGTGCCAGCAGCACCAGCGGGATCGAGTCTGTAGATGAGCAGTTCTTC

j_gene: TRBJ1-1
v_gene: TRBV20-1
abundance: many
d_gene: NA
CDR3aa: CSAKSPRTPTEAFF
CDR3nt: TGCAGTGCCAAATCACCTCGGACTCCGACTGAAGCTTTCTTT

j_gene: TRBJ2-3
v_gene: TRBV12-3/TRBV12-4
abundance: few
d_gene: NA
CDR3aa: CASSYAGLEDTQYF
CDR3nt: TGTGCCAGCAGTTACGCGGGACTCGAGGATACGCAGTATTTT

j_gene: TRBJ2-7
v_gene: TRBV10-1
abundance: many
d_gene: NA
CDR3aa: CATEGTTREQYF
CDR3nt: TGCGCCACCGAAGGGACAACAAGGGAGCAGTACTTC

j_gene: TRBJ2-7
v_gene: TRBV12-3/TRBV12-4
abundance: many
d_gene: NA
CDR3aa: CASSLASEQYF
CDR3nt: TGTGCCAGCAGCTTAGCGTCCGAGCAGTACTTC

j_gene: TRBJ2-7
v_gene: TRBV29-1
abundance: few
d_gene: NA
CDR3aa: CSVEDGGIGSYEQYF
CDR3nt: TGCAGCGTTGAGGATGGGGGGATAGGCTCCTACGAGCAGTACTTC

j_gene: TRBJ2-7
v_gene: TRBV20-1
abundance: many
d_gene: NA
CDR3aa: CSARMTARTYEQYF
CDR3nt: TGCAGTGCTAGAATGACGGCAAGAACCTACGAGCAGTACTTC

j_gene: TRBJ2-3
v_gene: TRBV6-2/TRBV6-3
abundance: few
d_gene: NA
CDR3aa: CASSLAEPTDTQYF
CDR3nt: TGTGCCAGCAGTTTAGCGGAACCCACAGATACGCAGTATTTT

j_gene: TRBJ2-5
v_gene: TRBV30
abundance: many
d_gene: NA
CDR3aa: CAWSVTGTFQETQYF
CDR3nt: TGTGCCTGGAGTGTCACCGGGACTTTCCAAGAGACCCAGTACTTC

j_gene: TRBJ2-2
v_gene: TRBV12-3/TRBV12-4
abundance: NA
d_gene: TRBD2
CDR3aa: CASGTSGGRGGELFF
CDR3nt: TGTGCCAGCGGTACTAGCGGGGGAAGGGGCGGGGAGCTGTTTTTT

j_gene: TRBJ1-1
v_gene: TRBV2
abundance: many
d_gene: NA
CDR3aa: CASRNSLNTEAFF
CDR3nt: TGTGCCAGCAGGAACAGCCTGAACACTGAAGCTTTCTTT

j_gene: TRBJ1-2
v_gene: TRBV7-2
abundance: NA
d_gene: TRBD1
CDR3aa: CASSPWTGGWGYTF
CDR3nt: TGTGCCAGCAGCCCATGGACAGGGGGCTGGGGCTACACCTTC

j_gene: TRBJ2-3
v_gene: TRBV5-8
abundance: many
d_gene: TRBD2
CDR3aa: CASSPSGSSTDTQYF
CDR3nt: TGTGCCAGCAGCCCTAGCGGGAGTTCCACAGATACGCAGTATTTT

j_gene: TRBJ2-2
v_gene: TRBV6-2/TRBV6-3
abundance: many
d_gene: TRBD2
CDR3aa: CASSYSLDGRATGELFF
CDR3nt: TGTGCCAGCAGTTACTCGCTCGACGGGAGGGCCACCGGGGAGCTGTTTTTT

j_gene: TRBJ2-3
v_gene: TRBV28
abundance: NA
d_gene: TRBD1
CDR3aa: CASSPRQGPRPTDTQYF
CDR3nt: TGTGCCAGCAGTCCTCGACAGGGGCCGCGACCTACAGATACGCAGTATTTT

j_gene: TRBJ2-3
v_gene: TRBV7-3
abundance: NA
d_gene: TRBD2
CDR3aa: CASNAGGPDTQYF
CDR3nt: TGTGCCAGCAACGCGGGAGGGCCTGATACGCAGTATTTT

j_gene: TRBJ2-1
v_gene: TRBV24-1
abundance: many
d_gene: NA
CDR3aa: CATSDLRADSYNEQFF
CDR3nt: TGTGCCACCAGTGATTTGCGGGCGGACAGCTACAATGAGCAGTTCTTC

j_gene: TRBJ2-3
v_gene: TRBV12-3/TRBV12-4
abundance: NA
d_gene: TRBD1
CDR3aa: CASRDSLTDTQYF
CDR3nt: TGTGCCAGCCGGGACAGCCTCACAGATACGCAGTATTTT

j_gene: TRBJ2-5
v_gene: TRBV5-5
abundance: NA
d_gene: TRBD1
CDR3aa: CASSPGQYQETQYF
CDR3nt: TGCGCCAGCAGCCCGGGACAGTACCAAGAGACCCAGTACTTC

j_gene: TRBJ2-2
v_gene: TRBV30
abundance: many
d_gene: NA
CDR3aa: CAWRAASDTGELFF
CDR3nt: TGTGCCTGGAGGGCGGCGTCCGACACCGGGGAGCTGTTTTTT

j_gene: TRBJ2-7
v_gene: TRBV29-1
abundance: few
d_gene: TRBD2
CDR3aa: CSTLGTSGSYEQYF
CDR3nt: TGCAGCACACTCGGGACTAGCGGGTCCTACGAGCAGTACTTC

j_gene: TRBJ2-1
v_gene: TRBV6-2/TRBV6-3
abundance: many
d_gene: TRBD1
CDR3aa: CASSSPGQANSYNEQFF
CDR3nt: TGTGCCAGCAGTTCCCCGGGACAGGCTAACTCCTACAATGAGCAGTTCTTC

j_gene: TRBJ2-3
v_gene: TRBV12-3/TRBV12-4
abundance: many
d_gene: NA
CDR3aa: CASGLSSTDTQYF
CDR3nt: TGTGCCAGCGGTCTGTCTAGCACAGATACGCAGTATTTT

j_gene: TRBJ2-1
v_gene: TRBV20-1
abundance: many
d_gene: TRBD2
CDR3aa: CSATVGTSGDTEQFF
CDR3nt: TGCAGTGCAACGGTGGGGACTAGCGGGGACACGGAGCAGTTCTTC

j_gene: TRBJ2-1
v_gene: TRBV3-1
abundance: NA
d_gene: TRBD2
CDR3aa: CASSHQAGRGAYNEQFF
CDR3nt: TGTGCCAGCAGCCACCAAGCCGGGAGGGGAGCCTACAATGAGCAGTTCTTC

j_gene: TRBJ2-7
v_gene: TRBV7-2
abundance: many
d_gene: TRBD2
CDR3aa: CASSLGQLAGGYEQYF
CDR3nt: TGTGCCAGCAGCCTTGGCCAACTAGCGGGGGGGTACGAGCAGTACTTC

j_gene: TRBJ2-3
v_gene: TRBV9
abundance: NA
d_gene: TRBD1
CDR3aa: CASSARDRHTDTQYF
CDR3nt: TGTGCCAGCAGCGCCCGGGACAGGCACACAGATACGCAGTATTTT

j_gene: TRBJ2-1
v_gene: TRBV27
abundance: many
d_gene: NA
CDR3aa: CASSGSQYNEQFF
CDR3nt: TGTGCCAGCAGCGGGAGTCAGTACAATGAGCAGTTCTTC

j_gene: TRBJ1-4
v_gene: TRBV6-5
abundance: few
d_gene: NA
CDR3aa: CASSYPEATGEKLFF
CDR3nt: TGTGCCAGCAGTTATCCCGAAGCGACAGGCGAAAAACTGTTTTTT

j_gene: TRBJ2-7
v_gene: TRBV6-2/TRBV6-3
abundance: NA
d_gene: NA
CDR3aa: CASARAYEQYF
CDR3nt: TGTGCCAGCGCGAGAGCCTACGAGCAGTACTTC

j_gene: TRBJ2-7
v_gene: TRBV20-1
abundance: many
d_gene: NA
CDR3aa: CSAYETRSYEQYF
CDR3nt: TGCAGTGCTTATGAGACACGCTCCTACGAGCAGTACTTC

j_gene: TRBJ2-5
v_gene: TRBV20-1
abundance: few
d_gene: NA
CDR3aa: CSARIWTSAETQYF
CDR3nt: TGCAGTGCTAGGATATGGACGAGCGCAGAGACCCAGTACTTC

j_gene: TRBJ1-1
v_gene: TRBV5-1
abundance: NA
d_gene: NA
CDR3aa: CAGSHAGKVNTEAFF
CDR3nt: TGTGCCGGCAGCCACGCAGGGAAAGTGAACACTGAAGCTTTCTTT

j_gene: TRBJ2-5
v_gene: TRBV7-2
abundance: many
d_gene: NA
CDR3aa: CASSLGLYKETQYF
CDR3nt: TGTGCCAGCAGCTTGGGACTTTATAAGGAGACCCAGTACTTC

j_gene: TRBJ2-2
v_gene: TRBV3-1
abundance: few
d_gene: NA
CDR3aa: CASRRDSSSEPYTGELFF
CDR3nt: TGTGCCTCGCGCCGGGACTCCTCCTCGGAGCCCTACACCGGGGAGCTGTTTTTT

j_gene: TRBJ2-7
v_gene: TRBV20-1
abundance: many
d_gene: TRBD1
CDR3aa: CSARVPGGEQYF
CDR3nt: TGCAGTGCTAGAGTCCCAGGGGGCGAGCAGTACTTC

j_gene: TRBJ2-5
v_gene: TRBV13
abundance: many
d_gene: TRBD2
CDR3aa: CASSKRGPIQETQYF
CDR3nt: TGTGCCAGCAGCAAGCGGGGACCGATCCAAGAGACCCAGTACTTC

j_gene: TRBJ2-2
v_gene: TRBV6-5
abundance: many
d_gene: NA
CDR3aa: CASSYNSGELFF
CDR3nt: TGTGCCAGCAGTTACAACAGCGGGGAGCTGTTTTTT

j_gene: TRBJ2-7
v_gene: TRBV5-6
abundance: many
d_gene: NA
CDR3aa: CASSQINYQGYEQYF
CDR3nt: TGTGCCAGCAGCCAAATTAACTATCAGGGCTACGAGCAGTACTTC

j_gene: TRBJ2-1
v_gene: TRBV7-3
abundance: many
d_gene: NA
CDR3aa: CASSLQVYNEQFF
CDR3nt: TGTGCCAGCAGCTTACAGGTTTACAATGAGCAGTTCTTC